This T cell receptor beta chain originates from a study of blood T cell repertoires in COVID-19. Germline V gene sequence: CDR1 LNHDA, CDR2 SQIVND (reference sequence). Trimming took 0 bases from V and 7 from J, leaving 7 bases between them. This CDR3 region has 13 residues. Using immunoSEQ multiplex PCR, the repertoire was profiled, and TCRdb retains in-frame clones only, with some absent. This table holds some 200,000 clones, around 84% found once. The sequence derives from a man between 25 and 39 years old with active or convalescent COVID-19. The chain uses TRBV19 and TRBJ2-1; the D gene is possibly TRBD2 (5 bases). Sequencing input: peripheral blood. The DNA of the CDR3 is TGTGCCAGTAGTATAGATCTAGCAAATGAGCAGTTCTTC. This translates into CASSIDLANEQFF.